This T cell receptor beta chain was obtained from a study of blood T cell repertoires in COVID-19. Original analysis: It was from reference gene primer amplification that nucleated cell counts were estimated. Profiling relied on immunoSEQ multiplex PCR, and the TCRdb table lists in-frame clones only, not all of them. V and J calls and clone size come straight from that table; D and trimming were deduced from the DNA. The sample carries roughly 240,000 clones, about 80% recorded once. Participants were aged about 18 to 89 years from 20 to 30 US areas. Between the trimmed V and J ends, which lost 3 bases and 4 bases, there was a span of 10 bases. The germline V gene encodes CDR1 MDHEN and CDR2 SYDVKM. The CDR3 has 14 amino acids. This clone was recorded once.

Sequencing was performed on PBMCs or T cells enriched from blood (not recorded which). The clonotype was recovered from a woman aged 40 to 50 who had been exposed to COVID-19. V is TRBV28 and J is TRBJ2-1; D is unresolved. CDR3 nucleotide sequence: TGTGCCAGCAGTTTCAGCCCTAGTTACAATGAGCAGTTCTTC. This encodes CASSFSPSYNEQFF.